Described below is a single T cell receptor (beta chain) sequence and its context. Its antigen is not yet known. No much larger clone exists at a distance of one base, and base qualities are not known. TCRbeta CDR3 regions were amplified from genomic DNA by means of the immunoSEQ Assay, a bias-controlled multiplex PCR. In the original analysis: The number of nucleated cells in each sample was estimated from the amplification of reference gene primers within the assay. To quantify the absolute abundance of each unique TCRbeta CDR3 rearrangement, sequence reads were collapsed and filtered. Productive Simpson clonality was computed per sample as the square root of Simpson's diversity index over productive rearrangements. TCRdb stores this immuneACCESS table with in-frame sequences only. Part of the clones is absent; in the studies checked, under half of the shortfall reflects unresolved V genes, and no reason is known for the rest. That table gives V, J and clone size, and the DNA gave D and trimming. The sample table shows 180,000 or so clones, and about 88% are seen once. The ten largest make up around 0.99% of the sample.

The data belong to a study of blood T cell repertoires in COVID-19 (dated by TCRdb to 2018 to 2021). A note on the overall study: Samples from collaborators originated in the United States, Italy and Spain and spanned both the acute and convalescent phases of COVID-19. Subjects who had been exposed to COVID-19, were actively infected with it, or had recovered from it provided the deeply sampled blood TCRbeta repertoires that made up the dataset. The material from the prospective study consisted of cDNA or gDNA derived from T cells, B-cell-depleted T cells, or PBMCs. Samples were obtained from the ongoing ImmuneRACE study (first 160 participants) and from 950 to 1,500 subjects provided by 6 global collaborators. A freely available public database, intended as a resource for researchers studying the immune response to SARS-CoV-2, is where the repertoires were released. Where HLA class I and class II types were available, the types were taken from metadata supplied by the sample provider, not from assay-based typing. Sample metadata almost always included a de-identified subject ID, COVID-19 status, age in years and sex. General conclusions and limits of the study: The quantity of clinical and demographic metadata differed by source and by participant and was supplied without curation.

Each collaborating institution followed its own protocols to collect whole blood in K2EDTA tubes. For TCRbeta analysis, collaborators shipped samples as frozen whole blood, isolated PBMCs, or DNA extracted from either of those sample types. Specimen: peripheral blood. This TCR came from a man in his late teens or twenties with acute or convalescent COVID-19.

The DNA reads TGTGCCAGTAGTATGGGGGGTGCGGCAGGAGGTTCGCCCCAGCATTTT. Its protein is CASSMGGAAGGSPQHF. The chain uses TRBV19 and TRBJ1-5; a tentative D match to TRBD1 spans 5 bases. The germline ends are 21 bases apart after V is trimmed by 3 bases and J by 9 bases. Including cysteine and phenylalanine, the CDR3 has 16 amino acids. Left in the record is the CDR3 DNA by itself, 48 bases read in frame from the first base. CDR1 is given as LNHDA and CDR2 as SQIVND, both from the germline V gene (reference sequence).